This TCR beta chain was observed in a study of blood T cell repertoires in COVID-19. In the study overall: Nucleic acid was either cDNA or gDNA, and it came from T cells, B-cell-depleted T cells, or PBMCs.

The germline V and J ends were trimmed by 4 bases and 4 bases, with 11 bases remaining between them. There are 13 residues in the CDR3. Germline CDR1 is MDHEN and CDR2 is SYDVKM. Generated by immunoSEQ multiplex PCR, the TCRdb table keeps only in-frame clones and is missing some. Found here are around 300,000 clones, around nine tenths of them singletons; the top ten hold roughly 6.3%. Sequencing was carried out using PBMCs or T cells enriched from blood (not recorded which). The origin of this receptor is a woman in her 40s who had recovered from COVID-19. This chain uses TRBV28 with TRBJ2-7; D unclear. CDR3 coding DNA: TGTGCCAGCAGTTCCCTAGTTGGGTACGAGCAGTACTTC. This gives the protein CASSSLVGYEQYF.